The 27 T cell receptor beta chains in this list originate from one sample, sequenced in a study of shared clonotypes between healthy human individuals. Clones were sequenced by immunoSEQ multiplex PCR, and TCRdb holds only the in-frame ones, with some missing. The top ten clones hold roughly 13% of a sample with approximately 500,000 clones, 81% of them seen once. The source material was PBMCs. The receptors come from a woman in her thirties or forties in good health. Some clones in this sample may be carry-over from other donors' samples.

This clone was picked up one time. The chain uses TRBV5-4 and TRBJ1-5, with D possibly matching TRBD1 (5 bases). Per germline, CDR1 SGHNT and CDR2 YYREEE (reference sequence). CDR3 length: 15 residues. Trimming pared 1 base from V and 6 bases from J, leaving 14 bases between. As DNA, the CDR3 is TGTGCCAGCAGCTTGAAAGGGGCGCCGGGTCAGCCCCAGCATTTT. The encoded protein is CASSLKGAPGQPQHF. Combining the CDR3 with reference TRBV5-4 and TRBJ1-5 gives the whole variable domain ETGVTQSPTHLIKTRGQQVTLRCSSQSGHNTVSWYQQALGQGPQFIFQYYREEENGRGNFPPRFSGLQFPNYSSELNVNALELDDSALYLCASSLKGAPGQPQHFGDGTRLSIL.

The rearrangement links TRBV12-2 to TRBJ2-1; TRBD1, as called in the table, went unchecked against the DNA. TRBV12-2 is a listed pseudogene. The CDR3 runs 15 residues. CDR3 protein: CASRKGESSYNEQFF. The CDR3, as DNA: TGTGCAAGTCGCAAGGGGGAAAGCTCCTACAATGAGCAGTTCTTC.

The chain couples TRBV11-3 to TRBJ2-1; D is uncertain. The CDR3 consists of 12 residues. V was pared by 5 bases and J by 8 bases, with 10 bases between. Germline CDR1 SGHNT, CDR2 YENEEA. CDR3 bases: TGTGCCAGCAGCCGACGGGTGGATGAGCAGTTCTTC. Translation gives CASSRRVDEQFF. Supplemented by reference TRBV11-3 and TRBJ2-1, the full variable domain reads EAGVVQSPRYKIIEKKQPVAFWCNPISGHNTLYWYLQNLGQGPELLIRYENEEAVDDSQLPKDRFSAERLKGVDSTLKIQPAELGDSAVYLCASSRRVDEQFFGPGTRLTVL.

V usage is TRBV7-2 and J usage is TRBJ1-2; D is undetermined. The CDR3 has 12 residues. V lost 6 bases and J 4 bases, leaving 9 bases between the germline ends. Per germline, CDR1 SGHTA and CDR2 FQGNSA. The CDR3 loop is CASSSRLYGYTF. CDR3 DNA: TGTGCCAGCAGTTCGAGGCTCTATGGCTACACCTTC. Drawing the rest from reference TRBV7-2 and TRBJ1-2, the complete variable domain is GAGVSQSPSNKVTEKGKDVELRCDPISGHTALYWYRQSLGQGLEFLIYFQGNSAPDKSGLPSDRFSAERTGGSVSTLTIQRTQQEDSAVYLCASSSRLYGYTFGSGTRLTVV.

Regarding this clone: A far larger clone is just one base off, so this is likely a read error. The V and J genes are TRBV11-1 and TRBJ1-1, with 9 bases matching TRBD1. The V gene's germline CDR1 is SGHAT and CDR2 FQDESV (reference sequence). The CDR3 covers 16 residues. Trimming removed 5 bases from V and 11 bases from J; junction bases left unmatched: 18. CDR3 region: CASSLLGQGSDLDAFF. CDR3 nucleotides: TGTGCCAGCAGCCTACTCGGACAGGGGAGCGACCTGGATGCTTTCTTT.

The CDR3 sequence is CASSPGLIYNEQFF. The CDR3 DNA follows: TGTGCCAGCAGCCCGGGACTGATCTACAATGAGCAGTTCTTC. The chain couples TRBV7-9 to TRBJ2-1; a possible D gene is TRBD2 (6 bases). CDR1 SEHNR and CDR2 FQNEAQ come from the germline V gene (reference sequence). The CDR3 consists of 14 residues. The V end lost 5 bases, the J end lost 3 bases, and 11 bases lay between the germline ends.

This clone showed up just a few times. V gene TRBV7-9 combines with J gene TRBJ2-3; D perhaps matches TRBD1 (5 bases). Per the germline V gene, CDR1 is SEHNR and CDR2 is FQNEAQ (reference sequence). The CDR3 covers 16 residues. Trimming took 5 bases from V and 2 from J, leaving 17 bases between them. This CDR3 reads CASSQRARADTDTQYF. The CDR3 nucleotides are TGTGCCAGCAGCCAAAGGGCCAGGGCAGACACAGATACGCAGTATTTT. The whole variable domain, filled in from reference TRBV7-9 and TRBJ2-3, reads DTGVSQNPRHKITKRGQNVTFRCDPISEHNRLYWYRQTLGQGPEFLTYFQNEAQLEKSRLLSDRFSAERPKGSFSTLEIQRTEQGDSAMYLCASSQRARADTDTQYFGPGTRLTVL.

In this sample, this clone turned up a few times. The rearrangement links TRBV10-3 to TRBJ1-2; tentative D call: TRBD1 (5 bases). Trimming took off 4 bases at V and 2 bases at J, with 11 bases between the two ends. CDR1 is ENHRY, CDR2 SYGVKD, per germline. The CDR3 has 14 residues. CDR3 amino acids: CAISVTGTNYGYTF. DNA of the CDR3: TGTGCCATCAGTGTTACGGGGACCAACTATGGCTACACCTTC.

The chain combines TRBV11-2 with TRBJ2-5; 10 positions match TRBD2. Germline CDR1 reads SGHAT; CDR2 reads FQNNGV. The CDR3 totals 15 residues. The ends lost 5 bases at V and 1 base at J; junction bases unmatched: 4. The CDR3 loop reads CASSVLAGFQETQYF. The CDR3, as DNA: TGTGCCAGCAGCGTACTAGCGGGATTCCAAGAGACCCAGTACTTC.

The chain carries TRBV9 and TRBJ2-1, with 10 bases fitting TRBD2. CDR1 is SGDLS, CDR2 YYNGEE, per germline. This CDR3 spans 15 amino acids. Unmatched junction bases numbered 5, after V lost 0 bases and J lost 8 bases. The CDR3 is CASSVEAGGPYEQFF. CDR3 nucleotides: TGTGCCAGCAGCGTAGAAGCGGGAGGGCCATATGAGCAGTTCTTC. Combining the CDR3 with reference TRBV9 and TRBJ2-1 gives the whole variable domain DSGVTQTPKHLITATGQRVTLRCSPRSGDLSVYWYQQSLDQGLQFLIQYYNGEERAKGNILERFSAQQFPDLHSELNLSSLELGDSALYFCASSVEAGGPYEQFFGPGTRLTVL.

This clone was recorded once. This chain connects TRBV19 to TRBJ2-2; 12 bases align to TRBD2. The ends lost 7 bases at V and 5 bases at J; junction bases unmatched: 5. This CDR3 has 15 residues. Germline CDR1 is LNHDA and CDR2 is SQIVND (reference sequence). The CDR3 region has the DNA TGTGCCAGTAATCTAGCGGGAGGGGAGACCGGGGAGCTGTTTTTT. Protein sequence: CASNLAGGETGELFF.

Worth noting for this clone: Given a far larger clone just one base away, this is likely a sequencing read error. The CDR3 region is CASSLQTGAYEQYF. The CDR3, as DNA: TGCGCCAGCAGCCTACAGACAGGCGCCTACGAGCAGTACTTC. The chain employs TRBV5-1 and TRBJ2-7, with D possibly being TRBD1 (6 bases). CDR1 SGHRS and CDR2 YFSETQ come from the germline V gene. The CDR3 runs to 14 residues. V gave up 4 bases and J gave up 2 bases, with 13 bases separating them.

This chain links TRBV5-1 with TRBJ2-2; 9 bases line up with TRBD1. Germline V gene data show CDR1 as SGHRS and CDR2 as YFSETQ. The CDR3 length is 16 residues. The junction had 5 bases not matched to a gene; V was cut back by 4 bases and J by 1 base. CDR3 sequence (DNA): TGCGCCAGCAGCCAAGGGACAGGGCGGAACACCGGGGAGCTGTTTTTT. This sequence encodes CASSQGTGRNTGELFF.

This clone was found many times. The sample contains more than one DNA sequence encoding this CDR3. The chain links TRBV27 to TRBJ2-1; possible D gene TRBD1, 6 bases. The CDR3 is made up of 16 amino acids. Trimming shortened V by 6 bases and J by 0 bases, and 15 bases separated the two germline ends. The V gene's germline CDR1 is MNHEY and CDR2 SMNVEV (reference sequence). The CDR3 DNA is TGTGCCAGCAGGATCCTGGGGGCCGGCTCCTACAATGAGCAGTTCTTC. Protein sequence: CASRILGAGSYNEQFF.

The chain is built from TRBV18 and TRBJ2-7; TRBD2 agrees at 9 bases. J was trimmed by 2 bases and V by 0 bases; bases with no gene match: 2. This CDR3 region has 15 residues. Germline CDR1 KGHSH, CDR2 LQKENI. CDR3 nucleotides: TGTGCCAGCTCACCACCGGCTAGCGGGGCCTACGAGCAGTACTTC. It specifies CASSPPASGAYEQYF. Full variable domain (remainder filled in from reference TRBV18 and TRBJ2-7): NAGVMQNPRHLVRRRGQEARLRCSPMKGHSHVYWYRQLPEEGLKFMVYLQKENIIDESGMPKERFSAEFPKEGPSILRIQQVVRGDSAAYFCASSPPASGAYEQYFGPGTRLTVT.

The CDR3 nucleotides are TGTGCCAGCCTTGTGGGGAACACCGGGGAGCTGTTTTTT. Its translation: CASLVGNTGELFF. V and J are TRBV2 and TRBJ2-2; D unclear. The germline V and J ends were trimmed by 8 bases and 1 base, with 8 bases remaining between them. The CDR3 has 13 amino acids. Germline assignment: CDR1 SNHLY and CDR2 FYNNEI.

This chain uses TRBV9 with TRBJ2-7; D may match TRBD1 or TRBD2 (5 bases each). Germline CDR1 reads SGDLS; CDR2 reads YYNGEE. The CDR3 runs 14 residues. Trimming took 1 base from V and 6 from J, leaving 14 bases between them. The CDR3: CASSVSGPGPEQYF. The CDR3, as DNA: TGTGCCAGCAGCGTATCGGGCCCGGGGCCCGAGCAGTACTTC.

The gene calls are TRBV5-2 and TRBJ2-3; the table calls TRBD2, which could not be checked here. TRBV5-2 is designated a pseudogene. The CDR3 runs to 13 residues. The CDR3 protein is CASSLRSTDTQYF. DNA of the CDR3: TGTGCCAGCAGCCTAAGATCCACAGATACGCAGTATTTT.

This clone appeared once. The chain recombines TRBV9 with TRBJ2-1; D possibly matches TRBD1 or TRBD2 (6 bases each). CDR1 and CDR2 (germline): SGDLS, YYNGEE. CDR3 length: 15 amino acids. Trimming took 2 bases from V and 1 from J, leaving 10 bases between them. DNA of the CDR3: TGTGCCAGCAGCGTTGGAGGGGGGTCCTACAATGAGCAGTTCTTC. Its translation: CASSVGGGSYNEQFF.

This clone occurred a few times. The chain links TRBV5-1 to TRBJ2-7; either TRBD1 or TRBD2 may fit D (5 bases each). Trimming removed 0 bases at V and 4 bases at J, with 11 bases between. The CDR3 loop spans 14 amino acids. Germline V gene lookup returns CDR1 SGHRS and CDR2 YFSETQ. The CDR3 region is CASSLAVGEYEQYF. The CDR3 DNA follows: TGCGCCAGCAGCTTGGCCGTAGGGGAGTACGAGCAGTACTTC.

Note on this clone: One base separates it from a far larger clone, so it is likely a read error. The same CDR3 is also encoded by other DNA sequences in this sample. This sequence joins TRBV30 and TRBJ1-5, with D possibly matching TRBD1 (6 bases). Germline lookup yields CDR1 GTSNPN and CDR2 SVGIG (reference sequence). This CDR3 is built from 13 residues. The CDR3 nucleotides read TGTGCCTGGAGCACCGGACAGAATCAGCCACAGCATTTT. Translation: CAWSTGQNQPQHF.

The chain uses TRBV9 and TRBJ1-3, with D perhaps TRBD1 (6 bases). The V gene lost 1 base and the J gene lost 0 bases, with 20 bases spanning the gap. The CDR3 consists of 19 residues. Germline V gene data show CDR1 as SGDLS and CDR2 as YYNGEE. CDR3 bases: TGTGCCAGCAGCGTATCCGGGGGGCAATTGGACCTCTCTGGAAACACCATATATTTT. Translating it yields CASSVSGGQLDLSGNTIYF.

The V call is TRBV15, the J call TRBJ2-2; no firm D call. This CDR3 region has 13 residues. The germline gives CDR1 LNHNV, CDR2 YYDKDF (reference sequence). V gave up 0 bases and J gave up 7 bases, with 6 bases separating them. CDR3 coding DNA: TGTGCCACCAGCAGAGATTTCCTCGGGGAGCTGTTTTTT. It encodes CATSRDFLGELFF.

The chain employs TRBV14 and TRBJ1-2; D uncertain. The CDR3 is 12 amino acids. V was clipped by 3 bases and J by 8 bases, with 10 bases between them. Germline CDR1 and CDR2: SGHDN and FVKESK. The CDR3 loop reads CASSQWSGGYTF. The CDR3 region has the DNA TGTGCCAGCAGCCAGTGGTCGGGGGGCTACACCTTC.

The V call is TRBV5-1, the J call TRBJ2-5; D ambiguous. V was trimmed by 1 base and J by 4 bases, leaving 14 bases between them. The germline V gene has CDR1 SGHRS and CDR2 YFSETQ. This CDR3 spans 15 amino acids. CDR3 nucleotides: TGCGCCAGCAGCTTGAATCCCCCCCCGGGAGAGACCCAGTACTTC. It encodes CASSLNPPPGETQYF. Together with reference TRBV5-1 and TRBJ2-5, the CDR3 gives the full variable domain: KAGVTQTPRYLIKTRGQQVTLSCSPISGHRSVSWYQQTPGQGLQFLFEYFSETQRNKGNFPGRFSGRQFSNSRSEMNVSTLELGDSALYLCASSLNPPPGETQYFGPGTRLLVL.

The chain is built from TRBV18 and TRBJ2-3; perhaps TRBD1 as D (5 bases). V lost 3 bases and J 0 bases, leaving 10 bases between the germline ends. This CDR3 region has 15 residues. CDR1 is KGHSH, CDR2 LQKENI, per germline. The CDR3 sequence is CASSPARVSTDTQYF. In DNA, the CDR3 is TGTGCCAGCTCACCGGCCAGGGTTAGCACAGATACGCAGTATTTT.

As to this clone: A read error is the likely source, as a far larger clone sits one nucleotide away. V is TRBV28 and J is TRBJ1-1; D gene unclear. Trimming shortened V by 5 bases and J by 11 bases, and 9 bases separated the two germline ends. Germline V gene sequence: CDR1 MDHEN, CDR2 SYDVKM. CDR3 size: 10 residues. DNA for the CDR3: TGTGCCAGCAGTAAAGCTAGTGCTTTCTTT. Translated, it gives CASSKASAFF.